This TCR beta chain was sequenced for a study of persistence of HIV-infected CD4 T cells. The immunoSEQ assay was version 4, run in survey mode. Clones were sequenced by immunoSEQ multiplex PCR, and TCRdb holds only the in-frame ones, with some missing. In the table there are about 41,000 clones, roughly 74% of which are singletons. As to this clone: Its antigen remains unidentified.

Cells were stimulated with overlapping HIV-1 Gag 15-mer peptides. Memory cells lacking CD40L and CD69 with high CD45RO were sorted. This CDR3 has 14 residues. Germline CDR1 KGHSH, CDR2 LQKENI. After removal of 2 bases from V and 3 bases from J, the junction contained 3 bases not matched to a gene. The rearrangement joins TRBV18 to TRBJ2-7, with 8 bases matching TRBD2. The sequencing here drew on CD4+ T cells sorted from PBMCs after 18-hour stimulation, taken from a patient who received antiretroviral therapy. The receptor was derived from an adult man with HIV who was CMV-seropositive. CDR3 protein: CASSPETSVYEQYF. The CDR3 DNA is TGTGCCAGCTCACCAGAGACTAGCGTCTACGAGCAGTACTTC.